This entry concerns a single T cell receptor beta chain. Cohort assignment relied on participant-reported clinical history. In the authors' methods: Nucleated cell counts were estimated from reference gene primer amplification. TCRdb's copy holds only in-frame clones and misses some; the assay was immunoSEQ multiplex PCR. That table supplies the V and J calls and clone size; D and trimming were determined from the DNA. The repertoire holds fewer than 500,000 clones, nearly 90% seen once, with about 2% in the top ten. This sample was included in a study of blood T cell repertoires in COVID-19. The sample comprised PBMCs or T cells enriched from blood (not recorded which). This receptor was identified in a woman aged 18-29 years with acute COVID-19.

The CDR3 sequence: CASGPPRSNQPQHF. The CDR3 region has the DNA TGTGCTAGTGGTCCTCCCAGGAGCAATCAGCCCCAGCATTTT. The chain couples TRBV12-5 to TRBJ1-5; D gene unclear. The CDR3 runs 14 residues. V was clipped by 5 bases and J by 1 base, with 9 bases between them. In germline, CDR1 is LGHNT, CDR2 FRNRAP. The full variable domain, with the rest looked up from reference TRBV12-5 and TRBJ1-5, is DARVTQTPRHKVTEMGQEVTMRCQPILGHNTVFWYRQTMMQGLELLAYFRNRAPLDDSGMPKDRFSAEMPDATLATLKIQPSEPRDSAVYFCASGPPRSNQPQHFGDGTRLSIL.